The 10 T cell receptor beta chains in this list originate from one sample, sequenced in a study of T cells in localized non-small cell lung cancer. The repertoire was sequenced with immunoSEQ multiplex PCR; TCRdb's copy has only in-frame clones and lacks some. The repertoire has thousands of clones, around a third of them found once; the top ten carry 5% to 6%. The material sequenced was lung tumor tissue, taken before any cancer treatment. The receptors originated from a man between 35 and 75 years old with stage I lung adenocarcinoma.

The CDR3 sequence is CASSPLDQTGNKNTQYF. The CDR3 DNA sequence: TGTGCCAGCTCACCACTGGACCAGACAGGGAATAAGAACACCCAGTACTTC. The J gene is TRBJ2-5, the V gene TRBV18; TRBD1 matches 7 bases. The V gene end was trimmed by 1 base and the J gene end by 8 bases; junction bases not matched to a gene: 16. Germline V gene sequence: CDR1 KGHSH, CDR2 LQKENI. The CDR3 is 17 amino acids.

The chain uses TRBV11-3 and TRBJ2-7, with 13 bases lining up with TRBD2. Trimming took 1 base from V and 2 from J; bases not matched to a gene: 2. CDR1 and CDR2 from the germline V gene are SGHNT and YENEEA. This CDR3 is 16 amino acids long. The chain's CDR3 is CASSLGGTSGTYEQYF. The CDR3 nucleotides are TGTGCCAGCAGCTTAGGCGGGACTAGCGGGACCTACGAGCAGTACTTC.

The chain recombines TRBV6-8 with TRBJ2-3, with D possibly being TRBD2 (5 bases). The germline V gene encodes CDR1 MNHGY and CDR2 SAAAGT. The CDR3 covers 14 residues. Trimming took 0 bases from V and 8 from J, leaving 12 bases between them. This CDR3 is CASSYSPAGGTQYF. CDR3 nucleotides: TGTGCCAGCAGTTACTCCCCGGCGGGTGGTACGCAGTATTTT.

The genes are TRBV11-3 and TRBJ2-1, with D possibly TRBD2 on 5 matching bases. The CDR3 is 14 amino acids. Germline CDR1 SGHNT, CDR2 YENEEA. V lost 2 bases to trimming and J lost 9 bases, with 14 bases between them. In nucleotides, the CDR3 is TGTGCCAGCAGCTTAAACCGAGTCGAGGGTGAGCAGTTCTTC. It translates to CASSLNRVEGEQFF.

J is TRBJ2-2 and V is TRBV18, with 13 bases aligning to TRBD2. CDR3 length: 17 residues. V gave up 1 base and J gave up 7 bases; unmatched junction bases: 6. CDR1 is KGHSH and CDR2 is LQKENI in the germline V gene. DNA of the CDR3: TGTGCCAGCTCACCACGACTAGCGGGAGGAGCTGGCGGGGAGCTGTTTTTT. Its protein product is CASSPRLAGGAGGELFF.

This clone was counted between two and nine times. The chain uses TRBV6-8 and TRBJ2-1; TRBD2 might be the D (5 bases). Germline-derived CDR1 and CDR2 are MNHGY and SAAAGT. The V and J ends lost 2 bases and 10 bases respectively, with 12 bases between them. This CDR3 has 13 amino acids. For the CDR3, the DNA is TGTGCCAGCAGTTACCTCGGACTGGCAGAGCAGTTCTTC. Its protein product is CASSYLGLAEQFF.

V usage is TRBV14 and J usage is TRBJ1-3; the D is unclear. The V gene's germline CDR1 is SGHDN and CDR2 FVKESK. V was trimmed by 1 base and J by 6 bases, leaving 7 bases between them. This CDR3 has 13 amino acids. The CDR3 DNA reads as TGTGCCAGCAGCCAAGTAGACCAAAACACCATATATTTT. The encoded protein is CASSQVDQNTIYF.

This rearrangement joins TRBV6-1 to TRBJ2-5, with D perhaps being TRBD1 or TRBD2 (5 bases each). V dropped 2 bases and J dropped 0 bases, with 10 bases sitting between them. The CDR3 totals 15 residues. Germline values: CDR1 MNHNS, CDR2 SASEGT. DNA for the CDR3: TGTGCCAGCAGTGAATTTCCGGGACACCAAGAGACCCAGTACTTC. This translates into CASSEFPGHQETQYF.

CDR3 protein: CSVSGGNTEAFF. The DNA for the CDR3 is TGCAGCGTCTCCGGGGGGAACACTGAAGCTTTCTTT. The V call is TRBV29-1, the J call TRBJ1-1, with a possible D match to TRBD1 (5 bases). Trimming stripped 6 bases from V and 1 base from J, with 9 bases between. CDR1 is SQVTM and CDR2 is ANQGSEA in the germline V gene. There are 12 residues in the CDR3.

The gene calls are TRBV6-8 and TRBJ1-5, with 10 bases aligning to TRBD1. V trimming: 5 bases; J trimming: 5 bases; junction bases outside the gene matches: 6. CDR1 and CDR2 from the germline V gene are MNHGY and SAAAGT. The CDR3 contains 15 residues. The CDR3 nucleotides are TGTGCCAGCAGTCCGGACAGGGGGGAGGATCAGCCCCAGCATTTT. Protein: CASSPDRGEDQPQHF.